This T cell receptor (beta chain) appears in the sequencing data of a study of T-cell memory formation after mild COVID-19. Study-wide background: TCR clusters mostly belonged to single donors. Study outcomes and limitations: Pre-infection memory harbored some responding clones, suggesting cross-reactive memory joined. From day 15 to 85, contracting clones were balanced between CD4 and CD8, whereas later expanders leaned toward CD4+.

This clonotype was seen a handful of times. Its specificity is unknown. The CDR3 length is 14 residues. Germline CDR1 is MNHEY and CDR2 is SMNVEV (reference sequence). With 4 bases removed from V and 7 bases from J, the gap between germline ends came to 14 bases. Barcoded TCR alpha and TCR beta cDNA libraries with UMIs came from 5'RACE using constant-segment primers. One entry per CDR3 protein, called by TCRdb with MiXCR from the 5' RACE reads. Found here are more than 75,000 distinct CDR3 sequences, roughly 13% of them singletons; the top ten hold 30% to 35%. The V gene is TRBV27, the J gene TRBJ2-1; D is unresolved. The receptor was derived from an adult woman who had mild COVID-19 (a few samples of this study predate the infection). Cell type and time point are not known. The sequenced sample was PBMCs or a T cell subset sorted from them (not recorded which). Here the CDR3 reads CASSSTALGNEQFF. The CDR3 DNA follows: TGTGCCAGCAGTTCAACCGCCTTGGGGAATGAGCAGTTCTTC.